There are many counts of the clone carrying this T cell receptor (beta chain). Antigen unknown. This CDR3 has 14 residues. CDR1 and CDR2 from the germline V gene are SGHVS and FQNEAQ. V lost 1 base to trimming and J lost 4 bases, with 8 bases between them. The source of the sample is a study of T cell repertoires in cytomegalovirus infection. About the research overall: Public signatures in TCR beta pointed to CMV infection and matching HLA type.

Points from the study as a whole: HLA-C-restricted CMV clonotypes gave the most frequent clonotype in two of eight donors.

TCRdb itself ran the reads through MiXCR, one entry per CDR3 protein. The sample records under 150,000 distinct CDR3 sequences, roughly 8.2% being singletons. Specimen: PBMCs. The TCR sequence derives from a human donor in good health (CMV status not recorded). Some clones in this sample may be carry-over from other donors' samples. The chain joins TRBV7-8 to TRBJ1-3; tentative D call: TRBD1 (5 bases). CDR3 bases: TGTGCCAGCAGCTTAGAGGGGAGAGGAAACACCATATATTTT. It encodes CASSLEGRGNTIYF.